These T cell receptor beta chains were read from a single sample in a study of blood T cell dynamics during melanoma immunotherapy. Assay: immunoSEQ multiplex PCR; the TCRdb copy retains only in-frame clones and omits some. The sample yields over 10,000 clones, under 95% seen once. The source material was effector memory CD8+ T cells from blood, sampled from a patient treated with checkpoint blockade. The receptors were gathered from a human donor with melanoma. CDR3s include the opening cysteine and the closing phenylalanine or tryptophan. Each record gives: CDR3 protein, V gene.

CDR3 protein: CASTGTEQETQYF
V gene: TRBV25-1

CDR3 protein: CASRPTNHYNSPLHF
V gene: TRBV19

CDR3 protein: CSVVAGGGGYTF
V gene: TRBV29-1

CDR3 protein: CASSMGAGANVLTF
V gene: TRBV19

CDR3 protein: CASRTGGGLDTQYF
V gene: TRBV7-6

CDR3 protein: CASSESNRARGDYGYTF
V gene: TRBV2

CDR3 protein: CSVRTGENYGYTF
V gene: TRBV29-1

CDR3 protein: CASSFDRGPYEQYF
V gene: TRBV28

CDR3 protein: CASSSRPGVPTDTQYF
V gene: TRBV14

CDR3 protein: CSAQGISVYEQYF
V gene: TRBV29-1

CDR3 protein: CASSVAGGSYGYTF
V gene: TRBV9

CDR3 protein: CASSIGTALGYTF
V gene: TRBV19

CDR3 protein: CASSGWDRGMDEQYF
V gene: TRBV5-1

CDR3 protein: CASSQDLGGYEQYF
V gene: TRBV4-3

CDR3 protein: CASSSGTRAGELFF
V gene: TRBV27

CDR3 protein: CASVLCESYGYTF
V gene: TRBV21-1

CDR3 protein: CSGSSGHEQFF
V gene: TRBV29-1

CDR3 protein: CASCRVLNTEAFF
V gene: TRBV2

CDR3 protein: CASSGPGPNYEQYF
V gene: TRBV9

CDR3 protein: CASSLPVTGSSYEQYF
V gene: TRBV11-2

CDR3 protein: CASRAQGTFNEQYF
V gene: TRBV27

CDR3 protein: CASSQDRTSVVDTQYF
V gene: TRBV14

CDR3 protein: CASSLDPTGYNYGYTF
V gene: TRBV11-2

CDR3 protein: CASSLAAGEAFF
V gene: TRBV7-9

CDR3 protein: CASSFGAEAFF
V gene: TRBV19

CDR3 protein: CASSPPGQVGYNEQFF
V gene: TRBV18

CDR3 protein: CASSANYNEQFF
V gene: TRBV9

CDR3 protein: CASSDWSSYNEQFF
V gene: TRBV19

CDR3 protein: CASSSTSEWDIQYF
V gene: TRBV7-9

CDR3 protein: CASSLVLADNNEQFF
V gene: TRBV7-9

CDR3 protein: CASSSGLGDYEQYF
V gene: TRBV28

CDR3 protein: CASSLYGQANTEAFF
V gene: TRBV7-8

CDR3 protein: CASSPGGYTEAFF
V gene: TRBV11-3

CDR3 protein: CASSLAGQGVTEAFF
V gene: TRBV7-9

CDR3 protein: CASSANPGLVGVGTDTQYF
V gene: TRBV9

CDR3 protein: CASSLAESSYNEQFF
V gene: TRBV6-6

CDR3 protein: CASSFGGVTYEQYF
V gene: TRBV2

CDR3 protein: CASAVAGGINEQFF
V gene: TRBV18

CDR3 protein: CASSVNGGDEQFF
V gene: TRBV18

CDR3 protein: CASSLGVAGGPGYNEQFF
V gene: TRBV7-9

CDR3 protein: CAWRGEAPPYEQYF
V gene: TRBV30

CDR3 protein: CASSLGTSGISEQYF
V gene: TRBV27